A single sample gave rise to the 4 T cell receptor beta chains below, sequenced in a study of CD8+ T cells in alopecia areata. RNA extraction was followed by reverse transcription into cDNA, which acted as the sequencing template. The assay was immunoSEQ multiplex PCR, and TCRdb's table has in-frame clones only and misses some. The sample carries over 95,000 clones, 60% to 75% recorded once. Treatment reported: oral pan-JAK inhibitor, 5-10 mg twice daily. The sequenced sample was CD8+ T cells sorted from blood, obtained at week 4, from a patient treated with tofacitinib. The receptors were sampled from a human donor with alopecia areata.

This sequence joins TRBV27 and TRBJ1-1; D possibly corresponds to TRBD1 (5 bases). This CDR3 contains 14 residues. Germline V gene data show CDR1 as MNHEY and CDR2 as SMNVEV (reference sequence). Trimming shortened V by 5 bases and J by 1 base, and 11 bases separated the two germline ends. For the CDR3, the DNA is TGTGCCAGCAGTCCGGCAGGACAGAACACTGAAGCTTTCTTT. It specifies CASSPAGQNTEAFF.

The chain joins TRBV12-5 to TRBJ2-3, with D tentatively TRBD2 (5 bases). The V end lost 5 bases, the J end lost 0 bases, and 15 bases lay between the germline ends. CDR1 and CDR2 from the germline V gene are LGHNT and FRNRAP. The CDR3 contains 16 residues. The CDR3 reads CASGDGELGSTDTQYF. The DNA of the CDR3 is TGTGCTAGTGGTGATGGAGAACTAGGAAGCACAGATACGCAGTATTTT.

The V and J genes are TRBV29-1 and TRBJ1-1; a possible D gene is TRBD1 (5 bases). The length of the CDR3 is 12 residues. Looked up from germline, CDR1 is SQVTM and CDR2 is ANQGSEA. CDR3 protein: CRLAGLGVEAFF. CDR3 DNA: TGCAGACTCGCAGGCCTAGGGGTTGAAGCTTTCTTT. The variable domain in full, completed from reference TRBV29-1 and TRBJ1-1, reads SAVISQKPSRDICQRGTSLTIQCQVDSQVTMMFWYRQQPGQSLTLIATANQGSEATYESGFVIDKFPISRPNLTFSTLTVSNMSPEDSSIYLCRLAGLGVEAFFGQGTRLTVV.

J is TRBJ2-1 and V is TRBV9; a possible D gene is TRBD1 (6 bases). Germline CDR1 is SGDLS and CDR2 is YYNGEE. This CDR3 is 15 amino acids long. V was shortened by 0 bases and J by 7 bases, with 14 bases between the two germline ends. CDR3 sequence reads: CASSVEGGNGNEQFF. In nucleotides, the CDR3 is TGTGCCAGCAGCGTAGAAGGGGGTAATGGGAATGAGCAGTTCTTC.